These T cell receptor beta chains were read from a single sample in a study of early T cells in non-severe SARS-CoV-2 infection. TCRdb reprocessed the 5' RACE reads with MiXCR, giving one entry per CDR3 protein. This table has tens of thousands of distinct CDR3 sequences, 18% appearing once. Sequenced material: whole blood, taken at baseline. Receptor source: an adult who was a healthcare worker with PCR-confirmed SARS-CoV-2 infection or an uninfected control (not recorded which). Each CDR3 is given with its conserved first and last residue. Fields, in order: J gene, D gene, clone size, V gene, CDR3 protein, CDR3 DNA. D genes are given only for firm matches. Rows give clone size only sometimes, using once, few, many, or a class for an expanded clone.

j_gene: TRBJ2-2; d_gene: NA; abundance: NA; v_gene: TRBV6-5; CDR3aa: CASSYEGRGELFF; CDR3nt: TGTGCCAGCAGTTACGAGGGAAGAGGGGAGCTGTTTTTT
j_gene: TRBJ2-7; d_gene: NA; abundance: NA; v_gene: TRBV20-1; CDR3aa: CSAWRTYEQYF; CDR3nt: TGCAGTGCCTGGCGGACCTACGAGCAGTACTTC
j_gene: TRBJ1-3; d_gene: NA; abundance: few; v_gene: TRBV10-2; CDR3aa: CASRETPYSGNTIYF; CDR3nt: TGCGCCAGCAGGGAAACACCCTACTCTGGAAACACCATATATTTT
j_gene: TRBJ2-7; d_gene: NA; abundance: few; v_gene: TRBV7-9; CDR3aa: CASSLNTNEQYF; CDR3nt: TGTGCCAGCAGCCTCAACACGAACGAGCAGTACTTC
j_gene: TRBJ1-1; d_gene: TRBD1; abundance: few; v_gene: TRBV29-1; CDR3aa: CSVEDRQGVF; CDR3nt: TGCAGCGTTGAAGATCGGCAGGGGGTATTT
j_gene: TRBJ1-5; d_gene: NA; abundance: few; v_gene: TRBV28; CDR3aa: CASRTPSGNQPQHF; CDR3nt: TGTGCCAGCAGGACCCCATCTGGGAATCAGCCCCAGCATTTT
j_gene: TRBJ2-7; d_gene: TRBD1; abundance: NA; v_gene: TRBV11-2; CDR3aa: CASSLAGGSEQYF; CDR3nt: TGTGCCAGCAGCTTAGCAGGGGGCAGCGAGCAGTACTTC
j_gene: TRBJ2-3; d_gene: NA; abundance: few; v_gene: TRBV29-1; CDR3aa: CSVDASTDTQYF; CDR3nt: TGCAGCGTTGACGCCAGCACAGATACGCAGTATTTT
j_gene: TRBJ2-2; d_gene: NA; abundance: medium-sized; v_gene: TRBV20-1; CDR3aa: CSANAIAAGVNTGELFF; CDR3nt: TGCAGTGCTAACGCCATCGCGGCAGGGGTAAACACCGGGGAGCTGTTTTTT
j_gene: TRBJ2-3; d_gene: TRBD1; abundance: few; v_gene: TRBV27; CDR3aa: CASSSLVRDRQPRLQYF; CDR3nt: TGTGCCAGCAGTTCGCTCGTCCGGGACAGACAACCCCGGTTGCAGTATTTT
j_gene: TRBJ2-5; d_gene: NA; abundance: few; v_gene: TRBV7-6; CDR3aa: CASTPGWEVETQYF; CDR3nt: TGTGCCAGCACCCCCGGGTGGGAGGTGGAGACCCAGTACTTC
j_gene: TRBJ2-6; d_gene: NA; abundance: many; v_gene: TRBV30; CDR3aa: CAWSGSSSAGANVLTF; CDR3nt: TGTGCCTGGAGTGGATCCTCTAGCGCTGGGGCCAACGTCCTGACTTTC
j_gene: TRBJ2-1; d_gene: NA; abundance: few; v_gene: TRBV4-1; CDR3aa: CASSQKTGNNEQFF; CDR3nt: TGCGCCAGCAGCCAAAAGACTGGAAACAATGAGCAGTTCTTC
j_gene: TRBJ2-7; d_gene: NA; abundance: many; v_gene: TRBV27; CDR3aa: CASSRTGPYEQYF; CDR3nt: TGTGCCAGCAGTCGGACTGGGCCCTACGAGCAGTACTTC
j_gene: TRBJ2-2; d_gene: NA; abundance: NA; v_gene: TRBV7-6; CDR3aa: CASSRHGTGELFF; CDR3nt: TGTGCCAGCAGCCGCCACGGAACCGGGGAGCTGTTTTTT
j_gene: TRBJ2-5; d_gene: NA; abundance: NA; v_gene: TRBV5-5; CDR3aa: CASSLLGAGLPETQYF; CDR3nt: TGTGCCAGCAGCTTGTTAGGCGCAGGACTTCCAGAGACCCAGTACTTC
j_gene: TRBJ2-3; d_gene: NA; abundance: few; v_gene: TRBV28; CDR3aa: CASPEVGDPADTQYF; CDR3nt: TGTGCCAGCCCCGAAGTGGGGGACCCCGCAGATACGCAGTATTTT
j_gene: TRBJ2-1; d_gene: TRBD2; abundance: few; v_gene: TRBV4-3; CDR3aa: CASSQTSGRNNEQFF; CDR3nt: TGCGCCAGCAGCCAAACTAGCGGGAGGAACAATGAGCAGTTCTTC
j_gene: TRBJ2-7; d_gene: NA; abundance: few; v_gene: TRBV10-3; CDR3aa: CAIKAPTEKQYF; CDR3nt: TGTGCCATCAAGGCCCCCACCGAAAAGCAGTACTTC
j_gene: TRBJ2-7; d_gene: TRBD2; abundance: many; v_gene: TRBV12-3/TRBV12-4; CDR3aa: CASRTGGLAYEQYF; CDR3nt: TGTGCCAGCAGGACGGGGGGGCTGGCCTACGAGCAGTACTTC
j_gene: TRBJ1-1; d_gene: NA; abundance: NA; v_gene: TRBV6-6; CDR3aa: CASSYWNKVEAFF; CDR3nt: TGTGCCAGCAGTTACTGGAATAAAGTTGAAGCTTTCTTT
j_gene: TRBJ2-1; d_gene: NA; abundance: NA; v_gene: TRBV7-2; CDR3aa: CASSLAQGLNEQFF; CDR3nt: TGTGCCAGCAGCTTAGCGCAGGGGCTAAATGAGCAGTTCTTC
j_gene: TRBJ1-4; d_gene: TRBD1; abundance: NA; v_gene: TRBV28; CDR3aa: CASSYGTGGEKLFF; CDR3nt: TGTGCCAGCAGTTACGGGACAGGAGGAGAAAAACTGTTTTTT
j_gene: TRBJ2-7; d_gene: NA; abundance: NA; v_gene: TRBV6-5; CDR3aa: CASSYIASREQYF; CDR3nt: TGTGCCAGCAGTTATATCGCATCCCGGGAGCAGTACTTC
j_gene: TRBJ2-1; d_gene: TRBD2; abundance: many; v_gene: TRBV6-5; CDR3aa: CASRPPRLAEEQFF; CDR3nt: TGTGCCAGCAGACCTCCCCGACTAGCGGAAGAGCAGTTCTTC
j_gene: TRBJ2-2; d_gene: TRBD1; abundance: many; v_gene: TRBV29-1; CDR3aa: CSVPNRGDTGELFF; CDR3nt: TGCAGCGTCCCCAACAGGGGGGACACCGGGGAGCTGTTTTTT
j_gene: TRBJ2-2; d_gene: NA; abundance: NA; v_gene: TRBV7-2; CDR3aa: CASSLVAGLTGELFF; CDR3nt: TGTGCCAGCAGCTTAGTCGCGGGGCTCACCGGGGAGCTGTTTTTT
j_gene: TRBJ2-1; d_gene: TRBD2; abundance: many; v_gene: TRBV11-2; CDR3aa: CASSSLAGGSKFF; CDR3nt: TGTGCCAGCAGCTCGCTAGCGGGGGGCTCGAAGTTCTTC
j_gene: TRBJ1-2; d_gene: NA; abundance: NA; v_gene: TRBV30; CDR3aa: CAWCPATGNNYGYTF; CDR3nt: TGTGCCTGGTGCCCTGCGACAGGAAATAACTATGGCTACACCTTC
j_gene: TRBJ2-7; d_gene: TRBD2; abundance: few; v_gene: TRBV7-9; CDR3aa: CASSFHGGFSNYEQYF; CDR3nt: TGTGCCAGCAGCTTCCACGGGGGGTTCTCAAACTACGAGCAGTACTTC
j_gene: TRBJ1-5; d_gene: NA; abundance: NA; v_gene: TRBV20-1; CDR3aa: CSASEGRSGNQPQHF; CDR3nt: TGCAGTGCTAGTGAGGGGAGGAGCGGCAATCAGCCCCAGCATTTT
j_gene: TRBJ2-7; d_gene: NA; abundance: few; v_gene: TRBV6-2/TRBV6-3; CDR3aa: CASTIPGSGGYEQYF; CDR3nt: TGTGCCAGCACCATCCCGGGTAGCGGAGGATACGAGCAGTACTTC
j_gene: TRBJ2-1; d_gene: TRBD2; abundance: once; v_gene: TRBV18; CDR3aa: CASSVSGSSYNEQFF; CDR3nt: TGTGCCAGCTCAGTAAGCGGGAGCTCCTACAATGAGCAGTTCTTC
j_gene: TRBJ1-3; d_gene: NA; abundance: NA; v_gene: TRBV18; CDR3aa: CASSPNSGLSSGNTIYF; CDR3nt: TGTGCCAGCTCACCAAACTCCGGACTCAGCTCTGGAAACACCATATATTTT
j_gene: TRBJ2-1; d_gene: NA; abundance: many; v_gene: TRBV4-2; CDR3aa: CASSQSGYNEQFF; CDR3nt: TGTGCCAGCAGCCAATCGGGCTACAATGAGCAGTTCTTC
j_gene: TRBJ2-1; d_gene: TRBD1; abundance: NA; v_gene: TRBV27; CDR3aa: CASSLWSGQGYNEQFF; CDR3nt: TGTGCCAGCAGTTTGTGGTCGGGACAGGGCTACAATGAGCAGTTCTTC